This passage covers 15 T cell receptor beta chains from one sample sequenced in a study of T cell repertoires in cytomegalovirus infection. No antigens are known for them. TCRdb itself ran the reads through MiXCR, one entry per CDR3 protein. Of just over 450,000 distinct CDR3 sequences in the sample, under 55% were seen once. Source: cultured PBMCs, taken from culture after CMV antigen stimulation. The receptors shown here come from a human donor in good health (CMV status not recorded). Some clones in this sample may be carry-over from other donors' samples.

This clonotype was observed a handful of times. The chain carries TRBV7-9 and TRBJ2-2; 9 bases agree with TRBD1. This CDR3 is built from 16 residues. The V gene end was trimmed by 5 bases and the J gene end by 6 bases; junction bases not matched to a gene: 10. Germline values: CDR1 SEHNR, CDR2 FQNEAQ (reference sequence). The CDR3 DNA follows: TGTGCCAGCAGCGCCCCCGGGACAGGGATGGCCGGGGAGCTGTTTTTT. Translating it yields CASSAPGTGMAGELFF.

This clonotype was observed a few times. The V gene is TRBV28, the J gene TRBJ2-5; 13 bases are a match to TRBD2. The CDR3 contains 15 residues. Germline assignment: CDR1 MDHEN and CDR2 SYDVKM. The V and J ends lost 4 bases and 4 bases, in that order; junction bases with no gene match: 3. The CDR3: CASSSTSGGSETQYF. Here the CDR3 DNA reads TGTGCCAGCAGTTCGACTAGCGGGGGGTCAGAGACCCAGTACTTC.

This rearrangement joins TRBV19 to TRBJ2-5; D possibly corresponds to TRBD2 (5 bases). V lost 3 bases and J 5 bases, leaving 16 bases between the germline ends. Per germline, CDR1 LNHDA and CDR2 SQIVND (reference sequence). The CDR3 is made up of 15 amino acids. The CDR3 reads CASSISEGRWETQYF. For the CDR3, the DNA is TGTGCCAGTAGTATTAGCGAGGGAAGATGGGAGACCCAGTACTTC. Supplemented by reference TRBV19 and TRBJ2-5, the full variable domain reads DGGITQSPKYLFRKEGQNVTLSCEQNLNHDAMYWYRQDPGQGLRLIYYSQIVNDFQKGDIAEGYSVSREKKESFPLTVTSAQKNPTAFYLCASSISEGRWETQYFGPGTRLLVL.

Worth noting for this clonotype: An end of the junction differs from the germline gene, which may be a read error. V gene TRBV30 combines with J gene TRBJ2-1; 12 bases fit TRBD2. This CDR3 spans 13 amino acids. Germline lookup yields CDR1 GTSNPN and CDR2 SVGIG (reference sequence). The CDR3 is CAWRQTLAGGPIF. CDR3 in DNA: TGTGCCTGGAGACAAACTCTAGCGGGAGGGCCAATCTTC.

The V and J genes are TRBV7-3 and TRBJ2-1; D remains ambiguous. The germline V gene has CDR1 SGHTA and CDR2 FQGTGA. V was clipped by 0 bases and J by 5 bases, with 11 bases between them. This CDR3 has 15 amino acids. CDR3 sequence reads: CASSLTRAQNNEQFF. CDR3 sequence (DNA): TGTGCCAGCAGCTTAACCCGGGCTCAAAACAATGAGCAGTTCTTC.

This clonotype was seen once. The rearrangement links TRBV7-4 to TRBJ1-1, with TRBD1 matching 7 bases. Germline CDR1 reads SGHVT; CDR2 reads SQSDAQ. The CDR3 covers 14 residues. The trim removed 7 bases at V and 2 bases at J, leaving 7 bases unmatched. The CDR3 nucleotides are TGTGCCAGCAAAAGCAGGGGGGGAAACACTGAAGCTTTCTTT. Translation: CASKSRGGNTEAFF.

The CDR3 sequence is CASLKGTFPTIEGNTEAFF. The CDR3 nucleotides read TGTGCCAGCCTCAAAGGGACGTTCCCCACGATTGAGGGGAACACTGAAGCTTTCTTT. The chain couples TRBV19 to TRBJ1-1, with D tentatively TRBD1 (5 bases). Trimming removed 9 bases from V and 1 base from J, with 30 bases in between. The CDR3 length is 19 residues. CDR1 is LNHDA, CDR2 SQIVND, per germline (reference sequence).

The chain joins TRBV7-9 to TRBJ1-5; D gene uncertain. CDR3 length: 13 residues. Germline lookup yields CDR1 SEHNR and CDR2 FQNEAQ (reference sequence). V dropped 5 bases and J dropped 7 bases, with 12 bases sitting between them. The CDR3 is CASSPHPDQPQHF. Written as DNA, the CDR3 is TGTGCCAGCAGCCCTCATCCGGACCAGCCCCAGCATTTT.

Remarks on this clonotype: The final CDR3 position lacks the conserved phenylalanine or tryptophan, pointing to a likely read error. The DNA is omitted, as the CDR3 cannot be located on it reliably, and the CDR3 follows TCRdb's listing. This chain connects TRBV7-2 to TRBJ2-3; the table's D gene call, TRBD2, was not cross checked with the DNA. Germline assignment: CDR1 SGHTA and CDR2 FQGNSA. The CDR3 has 12 residues if both end residues are counted. CDR3 residues: CASSRRSGGPLV.

In this sample, this clonotype turned up a few times. The rearrangement uses TRBV12-3 or TRBV12-4 and TRBJ1-1; possibly TRBD1 for D (5 bases). The CDR3 is 15 amino acids. Trimming removed 1 base from V and 4 bases from J, with 13 bases in between. In DNA, the CDR3 is TGTGCCAGCAGTTTAGGTTCGGGGGTTGGCACTGAAGCTTTCTTT. As protein: CASSLGSGVGTEAFF.

This clonotype was seen only a few times. V gene TRBV7-8 combines with J gene TRBJ2-5, with 8 bases aligning to TRBD2. Trimming at V came to 5 bases and at J to 5 bases, leaving 19 bases not matched to a gene. The germline V gene encodes CDR1 SGHVS and CDR2 FQNEAQ. The CDR3 loop spans 18 amino acids. The CDR3: CASSRRGSGGRPRETQYF. CDR3 DNA sequence: TGTGCCAGCAGCAGAAGAGGATCTGGCGGGAGGCCGCGGGAGACCCAGTACTTC.

The chain carries TRBV6-2 or TRBV6-3 and TRBJ2-1, with 9 positions matching TRBD1. The CDR3 runs to 16 residues. CDR1 MNHEY and CDR2 SVGEGT come from the germline V gene. V lost 6 bases, J lost 8 bases, and 14 bases stayed unmatched. The CDR3 loop is CASSEPLGQGRDEQFF. The CDR3 coding sequence is TGTGCCAGCAGCGAGCCCCTGGGACAGGGCCGGGATGAGCAGTTCTTC.

The genes are TRBV7-3 and TRBJ1-3, with D unclear. With 3 bases removed from V and 8 bases from J, the gap between germline ends came to 14 bases. Germline V gene sequence: CDR1 SGHTA, CDR2 FQGTGA. The CDR3 has 14 residues. CDR3 DNA: TGTGCCAGCAGCTTCAACCCAGGCGGCGACACCATATATTTT. It translates to CASSFNPGGDTIYF.

This clonotype was observed many times. The rearrangement links TRBV7-2 to TRBJ2-7; D remains unclear. With 2 bases removed from V and 1 base from J, the gap between germline ends came to 6 bases. The germline gives CDR1 SGHTA, CDR2 FQGNSA. The CDR3 is 13 residues long. CDR3 sequence (DNA): TGTGCCAGCAGCTTAACGTATTCCTACGAGCAGTACTTC. Its translation is CASSLTYSYEQYF.

This chain uses TRBV30 with TRBJ1-3, with a possible D match to TRBD1 (6 bases). CDR1 GTSNPN and CDR2 SVGIG come from the germline V gene (reference sequence). The V end was cut by 2 bases, the J end by 4 bases, with 9 bases between. CDR3 length equals 13 residues. The CDR3 region is CAWSKGTGNTIYF. In DNA, the CDR3 is TGTGCCTGGAGTAAGGGGACAGGAAACACCATATATTTT.